This T cell receptor (beta chain) was captured in a study of shared clonotypes between healthy human individuals. The overall study: CD4 naive and CD4 memory each took three plates per donor, while CD8 naive took two and CD8 memory one.

The V gene's germline CDR1 is MNHEY and CDR2 SVGAGI. Trimming pared 10 bases from V and 4 bases from J, leaving 13 bases between. The CDR3 totals 13 residues. Original analysis: Junction-only sequences without quality scores came from ImmunoSEQ, so filtering differed. Clones were read by immunoSEQ multiplex PCR, and TCRdb kept only the in-frame ones, dropping some. Clone size and V and J calls were adopted from that table, with D and trimming inferred from the DNA. The data show roughly 2.5 million clones, with more than 90% seen just once and more than 0.12% held by the top ten. The J gene is TRBJ1-4, the V gene TRBV6-5; D remains ambiguous. The sequence was obtained from a man between 18 and 29 years old in good health. What was sequenced was naive CD4+ T cells sorted from blood. Subset defined: CD45RA+ positively selected. Here the CDR3 reads CATHSIRNEKLFF. The CDR3, as DNA: TGTGCCACCCATAGTATCCGTAATGAAAAACTGTTTTTT.